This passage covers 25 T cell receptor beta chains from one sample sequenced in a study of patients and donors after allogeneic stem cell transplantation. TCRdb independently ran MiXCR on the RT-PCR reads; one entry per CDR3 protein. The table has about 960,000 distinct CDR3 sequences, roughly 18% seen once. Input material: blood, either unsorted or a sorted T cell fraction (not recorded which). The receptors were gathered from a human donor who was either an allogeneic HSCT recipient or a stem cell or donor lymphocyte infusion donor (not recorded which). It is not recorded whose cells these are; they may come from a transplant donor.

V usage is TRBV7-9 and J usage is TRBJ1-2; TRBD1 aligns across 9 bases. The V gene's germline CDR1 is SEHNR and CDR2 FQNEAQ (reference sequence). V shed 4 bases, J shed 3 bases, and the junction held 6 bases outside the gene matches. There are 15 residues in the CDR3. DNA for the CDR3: TGTGCCAGCAGCTCCTCGGACAGGGGAGACTATGGCTACACCTTC. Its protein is CASSSSDRGDYGYTF.

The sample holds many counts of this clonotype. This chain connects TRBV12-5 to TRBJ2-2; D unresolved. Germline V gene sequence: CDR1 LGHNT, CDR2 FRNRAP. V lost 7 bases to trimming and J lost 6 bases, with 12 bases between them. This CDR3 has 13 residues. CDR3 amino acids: CASATTWPGELFF. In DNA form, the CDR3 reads TGTGCTAGTGCTACCACTTGGCCCGGGGAGCTGTTTTTT.

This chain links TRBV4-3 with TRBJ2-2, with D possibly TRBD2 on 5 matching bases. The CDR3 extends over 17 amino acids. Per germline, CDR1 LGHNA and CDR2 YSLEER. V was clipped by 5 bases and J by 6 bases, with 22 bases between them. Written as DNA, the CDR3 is TGCGCCAGCAGCAAACAGCACCGTACACTAGGAGCCGGGGAGCTGTTTTTT. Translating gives CASSKQHRTLGAGELFF.

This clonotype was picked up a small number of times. In nucleotides, the CDR3 is TGTGCCACCAGTGATCCAAAGGCCAGTTCTTCCGATACGCAGTATTTT. Translated: CATSDPKASSSDTQYF. The gene calls are TRBV24-1 and TRBJ2-3; D is unclear. Germline CDR1 and CDR2: KGHDR and SFDVKD. The CDR3 sequence is 16 residues long. Trimming pared 3 bases from V and 6 bases from J, leaving 18 bases between.

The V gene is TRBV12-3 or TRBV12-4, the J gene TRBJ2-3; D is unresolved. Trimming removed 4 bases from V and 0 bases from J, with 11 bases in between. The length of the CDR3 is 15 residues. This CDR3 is CASSSAAGSTDTQYF. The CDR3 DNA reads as TGTGCCAGCAGTTCAGCCGCTGGCAGCACAGATACGCAGTATTTT.

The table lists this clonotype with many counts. CDR3 sequence: CSARVRGGYGYTF. In DNA form, the CDR3 reads TGCAGTGCTAGAGTCAGGGGCGGCTATGGCTACACCTTC. This chain links TRBV20-1 with TRBJ1-2; a weak D match, TRBD1 (6 bases). V lost 1 base and J 4 bases, leaving 10 bases between the germline ends. This CDR3 contains 13 residues. Germline CDR1 reads DFQATT; CDR2 reads SNEGSKA (reference sequence).

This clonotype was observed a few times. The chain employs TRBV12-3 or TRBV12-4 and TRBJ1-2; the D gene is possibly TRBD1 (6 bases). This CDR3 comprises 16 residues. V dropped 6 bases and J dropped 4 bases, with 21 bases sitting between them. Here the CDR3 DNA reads TGTGCCAGCAGCCCTAGGGGGGGGCACTCTGGCTATGGCTACACCTTC. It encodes CASSPRGGHSGYGYTF.

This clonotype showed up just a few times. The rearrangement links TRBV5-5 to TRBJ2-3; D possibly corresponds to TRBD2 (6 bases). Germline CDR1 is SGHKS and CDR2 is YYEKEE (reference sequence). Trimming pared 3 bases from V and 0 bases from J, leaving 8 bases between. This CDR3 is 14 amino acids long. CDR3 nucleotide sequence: TGTGCCAGCAGCTCGGCGGGGAGCACAGATACGCAGTATTTT. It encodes CASSSAGSTDTQYF.

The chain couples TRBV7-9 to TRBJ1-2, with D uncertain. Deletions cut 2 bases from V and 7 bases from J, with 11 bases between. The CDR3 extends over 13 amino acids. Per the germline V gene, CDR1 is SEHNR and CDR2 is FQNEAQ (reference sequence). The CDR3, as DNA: TGTGCCAGCAGCTTACTCCAGGCTCGTGGCTACACCTTC. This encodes CASSLLQARGYTF.

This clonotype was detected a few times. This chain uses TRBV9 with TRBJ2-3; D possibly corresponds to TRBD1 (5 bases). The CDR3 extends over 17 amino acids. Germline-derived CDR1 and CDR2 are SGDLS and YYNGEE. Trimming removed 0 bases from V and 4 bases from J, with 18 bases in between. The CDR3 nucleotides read TGTGCCAGCAGCGTAGCGCCTCCACAGGCTAGGGCAGATACGCAGTATTTT. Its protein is CASSVAPPQARADTQYF.

CDR3: CSVGGAGLSYNEQFF. Here the CDR3 DNA reads TGCAGCGTTGGGGGTGCGGGGTTATCCTACAATGAGCAGTTCTTC. The chain has TRBV29-1 and TRBJ2-1, with D tentatively TRBD2 (6 bases). The CDR3 loop spans 15 amino acids. Germline V gives CDR1 SQVTM, CDR2 ANQGSEA. The V and J ends lost 4 bases and 1 base respectively, with 14 bases between them.

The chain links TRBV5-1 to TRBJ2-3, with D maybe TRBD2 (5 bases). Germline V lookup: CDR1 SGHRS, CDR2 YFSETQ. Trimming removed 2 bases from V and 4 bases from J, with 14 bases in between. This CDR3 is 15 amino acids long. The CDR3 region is CASSFRAEVADTQYF. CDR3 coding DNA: TGCGCCAGCAGCTTTAGGGCGGAGGTGGCAGATACGCAGTATTTT.

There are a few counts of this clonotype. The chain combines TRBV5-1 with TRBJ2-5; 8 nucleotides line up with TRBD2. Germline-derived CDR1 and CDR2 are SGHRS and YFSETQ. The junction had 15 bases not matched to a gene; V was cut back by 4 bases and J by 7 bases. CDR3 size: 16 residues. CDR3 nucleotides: TGCGCCAGCAGCATACGACTAGCGAGGTCCGAGGGGACCCAGTACTTC. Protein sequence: CASSIRLARSEGTQYF.

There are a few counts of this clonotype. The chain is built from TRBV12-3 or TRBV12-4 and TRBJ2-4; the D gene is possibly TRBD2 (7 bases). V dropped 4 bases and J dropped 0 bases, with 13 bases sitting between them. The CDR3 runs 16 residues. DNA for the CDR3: TGTGCCAGCAGTTCCAACGGGGGGCAAGCCAAAAACATTCAGTACTTC. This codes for CASSSNGGQAKNIQYF.

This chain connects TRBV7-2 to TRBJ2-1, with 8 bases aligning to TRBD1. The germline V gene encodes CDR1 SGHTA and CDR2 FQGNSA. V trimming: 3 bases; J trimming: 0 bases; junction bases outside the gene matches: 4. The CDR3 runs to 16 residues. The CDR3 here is CASSLRTGHSYNEQFF. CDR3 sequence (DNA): TGTGCCAGCAGCTTGAGGACAGGGCACTCCTACAATGAGCAGTTCTTC.

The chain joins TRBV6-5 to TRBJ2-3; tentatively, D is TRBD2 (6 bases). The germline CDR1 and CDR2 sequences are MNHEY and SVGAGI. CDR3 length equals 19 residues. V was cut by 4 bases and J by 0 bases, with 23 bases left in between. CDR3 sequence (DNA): TGTGCCAGCAGTTCGGGAAAAAAGGGCATGCGGGGCAGCACAGATACGCAGTATTTT. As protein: CASSSGKKGMRGSTDTQYF.

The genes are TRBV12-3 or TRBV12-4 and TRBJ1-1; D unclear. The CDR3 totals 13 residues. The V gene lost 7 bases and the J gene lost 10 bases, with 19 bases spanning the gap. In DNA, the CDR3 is TGTGCCAGCATTCCTCAGGCCGGCAGAGGAGCTTTCTTT. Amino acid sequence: CASIPQAGRGAFF.

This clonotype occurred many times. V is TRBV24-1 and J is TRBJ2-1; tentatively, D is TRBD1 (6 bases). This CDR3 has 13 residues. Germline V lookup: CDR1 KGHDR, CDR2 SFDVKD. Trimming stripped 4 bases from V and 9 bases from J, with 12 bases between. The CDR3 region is CATSERTGSEQFF. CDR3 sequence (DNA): TGTGCCACCAGTGAGCGTACAGGGAGTGAGCAGTTCTTC.

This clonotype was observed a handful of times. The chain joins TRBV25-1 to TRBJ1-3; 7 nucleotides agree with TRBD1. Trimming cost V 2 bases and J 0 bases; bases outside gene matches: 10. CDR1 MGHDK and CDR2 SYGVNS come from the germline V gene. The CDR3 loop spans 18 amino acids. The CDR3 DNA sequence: TGTGCCAGCAGTGAAGACGTTCCAGGGACAGCCTCTGGAAACACCATATATTTT. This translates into CASSEDVPGTASGNTIYF. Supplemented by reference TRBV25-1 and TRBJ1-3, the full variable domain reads EADIYQTPRYLVIGTGKKITLECSQTMGHDKMYWYQQDPGMELHLIHYSYGVNSTEKGDLSSESTVSRIRTEHFPLTLESARPSHTSQYLCASSEDVPGTASGNTIYFGEGSWLTVV.

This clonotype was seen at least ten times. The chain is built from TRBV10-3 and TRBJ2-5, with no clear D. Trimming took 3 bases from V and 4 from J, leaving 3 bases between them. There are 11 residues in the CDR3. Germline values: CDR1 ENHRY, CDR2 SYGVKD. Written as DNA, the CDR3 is TGTGCCATCAGTGAATTAGAGACCCAGTACTTC. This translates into CAISELETQYF.

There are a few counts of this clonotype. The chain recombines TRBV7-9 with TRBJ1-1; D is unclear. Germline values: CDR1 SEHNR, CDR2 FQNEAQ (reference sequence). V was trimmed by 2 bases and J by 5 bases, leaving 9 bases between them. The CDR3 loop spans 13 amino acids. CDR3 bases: TGTGCCAGCAGCTTACAAGGGATTACTGAAGCTTTCTTT. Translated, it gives CASSLQGITEAFF.

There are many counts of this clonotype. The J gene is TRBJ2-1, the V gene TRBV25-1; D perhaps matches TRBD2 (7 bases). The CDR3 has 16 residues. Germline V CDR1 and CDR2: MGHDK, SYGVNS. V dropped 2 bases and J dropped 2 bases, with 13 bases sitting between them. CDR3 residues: CASSEVRGGAYNEQFF. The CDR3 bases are TGTGCCAGCAGTGAAGTGAGAGGGGGGGCCTACAATGAGCAGTTCTTC.

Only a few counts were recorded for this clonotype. CDR3 sequence: CASSQDARVYGYTF. CDR3 nucleotides: TGCGCCAGCAGCCAAGATGCCAGGGTCTATGGCTACACCTTC. V and J are TRBV4-3 and TRBJ1-2; the D gene is possibly TRBD1 (5 bases). CDR1 is LGHNA, CDR2 YSLEER, per germline. V was pared by 0 bases and J by 4 bases, with 9 bases between. The CDR3 is 14 residues long.

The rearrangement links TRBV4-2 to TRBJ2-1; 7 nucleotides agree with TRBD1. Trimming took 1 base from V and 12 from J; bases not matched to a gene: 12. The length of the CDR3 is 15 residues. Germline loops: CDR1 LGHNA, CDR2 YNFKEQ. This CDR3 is CASSQGRDSSVGQFF. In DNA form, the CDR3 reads TGTGCCAGCAGCCAAGGACGGGACAGTTCTGTCGGGCAGTTCTTC.

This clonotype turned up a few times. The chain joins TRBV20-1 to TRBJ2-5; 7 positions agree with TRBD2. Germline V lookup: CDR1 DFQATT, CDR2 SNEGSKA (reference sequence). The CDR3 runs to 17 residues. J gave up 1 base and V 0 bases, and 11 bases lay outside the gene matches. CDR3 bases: TGCAGTGCTAGAGATTCTTCTAGCGGAGATACCCAAGAGACCCAGTACTTC. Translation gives CSARDSSSGDTQETQYF.